This TCR beta chain was sequenced for a study of T cell responses to AZD1222 COVID-19 vaccine. On the study more broadly: Pooling covered second doses at about 4 or about 12 weeks.

This CDR3 has 15 amino acids. CDR1 MNHEY and CDR2 SVGEGT come from the germline V gene. The junction had 2 bases not matched to a gene; V was cut back by 5 bases and J by 0 bases. Findings of the study overall: Once two AZD1222 doses were given, Spike-specific TCR breadth and depth went up. White British donors predominated, females outnumbered males, and clonal diversity was possibly underestimated. As reported, nearly half of all spike-specific TCRs target variant regions that are unmutated.

Comments on this clone: What it binds is not known.

Here immunoSEQ multiplex PCR was the method, and the copy in TCRdb shows in-frame clones only, minus some. Altogether about 150,000 clones are present, under 95% being singletons, with the ten largest covering around 5%. V usage is TRBV6-2 or TRBV6-3 and J usage is TRBJ2-5, with TRBD2 matching 11 bases. This TCR was recovered from an adult in good health. This sample comprised peripheral blood, obtained on day 0 of AZD1222 vaccination. The CDR3 nucleotides are TGTGCCAGCAGTCCGGGACTAGCGGACCAAGAGACCCAGTACTTC. Residues: CASSPGLADQETQYF.